A selection of T cell receptor beta chains follows, all from one sample in a study of blood T cell repertoires in COVID-19. The assay was immunoSEQ multiplex PCR, and TCRdb's table has in-frame clones only and misses some. The sample yields some 220,000 clones, around 80% seen once. The source material was peripheral blood. The receptors originated from a human donor in a cohort sampled during active COVID-19. CDR3s include the opening cysteine and the closing phenylalanine or tryptophan. A D gene is named only where the DNA matches it firmly. Where a row states a size, it is once, few, many or the class of an expanded clone; other rows omit it.

size: .; J: TRBJ1-6; D: TRBD1; V: TRBV9; DNA: TGTGCCAGCAGCGCAGAACAGGGGTGGGGTTCACCCCTCCACTTT; CDR3: CASSAEQGWGSPLHF
size: .; J: TRBJ2-1; D: .; V: TRBV3-1/TRBV3-2; DNA: TGTGCCAGCAGCCAAGGGGAGCCGGGTTACAATGAGCAGTTCTTC; CDR3: CASSQGEPGYNEQFF
size: .; J: TRBJ1-2; D: TRBD1; V: TRBV2; DNA: TGTGCCAGCAGTGAGGGGGACAGGGTGTATGGCTACACCTTC; CDR3: CASSEGDRVYGYTF
size: once; J: TRBJ2-2; D: TRBD1; V: TRBV9; DNA: TGTGCCAGCAGGAACACAGGGGGCGGGGAAATCGGGGAGCTGTTTTTT; CDR3: CASRNTGGGEIGELFF
size: .; J: TRBJ1-4; D: TRBD1; V: TRBV19; DNA: TGTGCCAGTAGTATCCAGGGGGCGAATGAAAAACTGTTTTTT; CDR3: CASSIQGANEKLFF
size: .; J: TRBJ2-7; D: .; V: TRBV10-3; DNA: TGTGCCATCAAGTCACAGGGCGACCACGAGCAGTACTTC; CDR3: CAIKSQGDHEQYF
size: .; J: TRBJ2-5; D: .; V: TRBV27; DNA: TGTGCCAGCAGTCGGGGAGCGGAGACCCAGTACTTC; CDR3: CASSRGAETQYF
size: once; J: TRBJ2-7; D: .; V: TRBV5-6; DNA: TGTGCCAGCAGCCCTCCGATGGGGCACCTAGAAAACGAGCAGTACTTC; CDR3: CASSPPMGHLENEQYF
size: once; J: TRBJ2-3; D: TRBD2; V: TRBV7-2; DNA: TGTGCCAGCAGCTTAGTCTTTACGGCGGGAGCAGCAGATACGCAGTATTTT; CDR3: CASSLVFTAGAADTQYF
size: .; J: TRBJ2-7; D: TRBD2; V: TRBV10-3; DNA: TGTGCCATCACCAGTAGCGGGGGGCGCGAGCAGTACTTC; CDR3: CAITSSGGREQYF
size: .; J: TRBJ1-2; D: .; V: TRBV6-5; DNA: TGTGCCACCCGGACAGCGATTGATGGCTACACCTTC; CDR3: CATRTAIDGYTF
size: .; J: TRBJ2-5; D: TRBD1; V: TRBV7-9; DNA: TGTGCCAGCAGCTCGGGACAGGGGGTTGTGGAGACCCAGTACTTC; CDR3: CASSSGQGVVETQYF
size: once; J: TRBJ1-4; D: .; V: TRBV4-2; DNA: TGTGCCAGCAGTGGCGAGAGGGCAGGAGGTGAAAAACTGTTTTTT; CDR3: CASSGERAGGEKLFF
size: .; J: TRBJ2-2; D: .; V: TRBV16; DNA: TGTGCCAGCAGCCAATTCACAGCGAACACCGGGGAGCTGTTTTTT; CDR3: CASSQFTANTGELFF
size: .; J: TRBJ2-5; D: .; V: TRBV6-5; DNA: .; CDR3: CASSTSGLVVETQYF
size: few; J: TRBJ2-7; D: TRBD1; V: TRBV18; DNA: TGTGCCAGCTCACCACGAATGGGACAGGAGTACGAGCAGTACTTC; CDR3: CASSPRMGQEYEQYF
size: .; J: TRBJ1-4; D: .; V: TRBV3-1/TRBV3-2; DNA: TGTGCCAGCAGCCAAGATAAGACAGGTACTAATGAAAAACTGTTTTTT; CDR3: CASSQDKTGTNEKLFF
size: .; J: TRBJ2-1; D: TRBD2; V: TRBV5-5; DNA: TGTGCCAGCAGCTTGTCTAGCGGGTACTACAATGAGCAGTTCTTC; CDR3: CASSLSSGYYNEQFF
size: .; J: TRBJ1-1; D: TRBD1; V: TRBV18; DNA: TGTGCCAGCTCCCAGGGACAGGGGCTTGACACTGAAGCTTTCTTT; CDR3: CASSQGQGLDTEAFF
size: .; J: TRBJ2-2; D: .; V: TRBV2; DNA: TGTGCCAGCGGGGGGGCGTATGGGGAGCTGTTTTTT; CDR3: CASGGAYGELFF
size: few; J: TRBJ1-3; D: .; V: TRBV6-5; DNA: TGTGCCAGCAGAATGGACAGCTCTGGAAACACCATATATTTT; CDR3: CASRMDSSGNTIYF
size: .; J: TRBJ1-2; D: .; V: TRBV5-6; DNA: TGTGCCAGCAGCTCTGGAGTTATTAACTATGGCTACACCTTC; CDR3: CASSSGVINYGYTF
size: .; J: TRBJ2-1; D: TRBD2; V: TRBV5-4; DNA: TGTGCCAGCAGCCCGGGACTAGCCCAATACAATGAGCAGTTCTTC; CDR3: CASSPGLAQYNEQFF
size: once; J: TRBJ2-1; D: .; V: TRBV5-1; DNA: TGCGCCAGCAGCTCTTCTAGGGGGATCACCCACAATGAGCAGTTCTTC; CDR3: CASSSSRGITHNEQFF
size: .; J: TRBJ2-3; D: TRBD2; V: TRBV9; DNA: TGTGCCAGCAGCGGAGCGGGGGGGGTCACAGATACGCAGTATTTT; CDR3: CASSGAGGVTDTQYF
size: .; J: TRBJ2-7; D: TRBD2; V: TRBV19; DNA: TGTGCCAGTAGTTTGCCGGGACTAGCGGGGTTCGAGCAGTACTTC; CDR3: CASSLPGLAGFEQYF
size: .; J: TRBJ1-6; D: .; V: TRBV6-6; DNA: TGTGCCAGCAGTTACTCCGGGAATAATTCACCCCTCCACTTT; CDR3: CASSYSGNNSPLHF
size: many; J: TRBJ1-4; D: .; V: TRBV3-1/TRBV3-2; DNA: TGTGCCAGCAGCCACAGGGTGGTTAATGAAAAACTGTTTTTT; CDR3: CASSHRVVNEKLFF
size: .; J: TRBJ1-1; D: .; V: TRBV6-5; DNA: TGTGCCAGCAGTTACGAATCCCGCGGGGCTTTCTTT; CDR3: CASSYESRGAFF